Following are 32 T cell receptor beta chains from one sample sequenced in a study of control samples from healthy donors and cancer patients. Profiled with immunoSEQ multiplex PCR; TCRdb holds only in-frame clones, not every one. This sample has fewer than 15,000 clones; 94% occur once, and the top ten carry roughly 30%. The sample comprised PBMCs. These receptors were taken from a man in his 70s with head and neck cancer.

The rearrangement uses TRBV12-3 or TRBV12-4 and TRBJ2-4, with D possibly matching TRBD2 (7 bases). CDR3 length: 13 amino acids. The V end was cut by 3 bases, the J end by 9 bases, with 12 bases between. The CDR3 region has the DNA TGTGCCAGCAGTTTCGCGGGGGCGGGCATTCAGTACTTC. This encodes CASSFAGAGIQYF.

This sequence joins TRBV29-1 and TRBJ1-1; TRBD1 is a possible D gene (5 bases). Germline values: CDR1 SQVTM, CDR2 ANQGSEA. Deletions cut 5 bases from V and 12 bases from J, with 22 bases between. The CDR3 has 13 residues. In DNA, the CDR3 is TGCAGCGTTCGTAGGGACCTCACCCTCGGGTCTTTCTTT. This codes for CSVRRDLTLGSFF. Variable domain in full (rest from reference TRBV29-1 and TRBJ1-1): SAVISQKPSRDICQRGTSLTIQCQVDSQVTMMFWYRQQPGQSLTLIATANQGSEATYESGFVIDKFPISRPNLTFSTLTVSNMSPEDSSIYLCSVRRDLTLGSFFGQGTRLTVV.

The rearrangement joins TRBV30 to TRBJ2-3; D remains ambiguous. V was cut by 2 bases and J by 6 bases, with 9 bases left in between. The CDR3 sequence is 12 residues long. Germline lookup yields CDR1 GTSNPN and CDR2 SVGIG (reference sequence). The CDR3 is CAWSPLVDTQYF. CDR3 nucleotide sequence: TGTGCCTGGAGTCCGCTCGTTGATACGCAGTATTTT.

The J gene is TRBJ2-1, the V gene TRBV3-1 (or the pseudogene TRBV3-2), with 16 bases lining up with TRBD2. Germline trimming cut 1 base from V and 7 bases from J; bases unmatched to any gene: 10. Germline V CDR1 and CDR2: LGHDT, YNNKEL (reference sequence). This CDR3 comprises 19 residues. The chain's CDR3 is CASSQVGTSGGAKVNEQFF. The CDR3 DNA reads TGTGCCAGCAGCCAAGTGGGGACTAGCGGGGGGGCCAAGGTTAATGAGCAGTTCTTC.

J is TRBJ2-7 and V is TRBV6-5; D uncertain. CDR1 and CDR2 from the germline V gene are MNHEY and SVGAGI. This CDR3 comprises 11 residues. The germline V and J ends were trimmed by 8 bases and 6 bases, with 11 bases remaining between them. CDR3 residues: CASLEPGEQYF. The CDR3 nucleotides are TGTGCCAGCTTAGAACCAGGCGAGCAGTACTTC.

J is TRBJ1-6 and V is TRBV15; D not certain. The V and J ends lost 0 bases and 10 bases respectively, with 4 bases between them. The CDR3 contains 12 residues. The V gene's germline CDR1 is LNHNV and CDR2 YYDKDF (reference sequence). CDR3 sequence: CATSRDTSPLHF. The CDR3, as DNA: TGTGCCACCAGCAGAGATACGTCACCCCTCCACTTT.

V gene TRBV7-2 combines with J gene TRBJ1-4, with D perhaps matching TRBD1 (6 bases). Trimming left V 4 bases short and J 8 bases short, with 20 bases between. CDR1 is SGHTA and CDR2 is FQGNSA in the germline V gene. The CDR3 length is 16 residues. As DNA, the CDR3 is TGTGCCAGCAGCTCCCCCGCGGGGGGCGTAGACGAAAAACTGTTTTTT. This translates into CASSSPAGGVDEKLFF.

The chain combines TRBV27 with TRBJ2-1, with 9 positions matching TRBD2. Germline CDR1 is MNHEY and CDR2 is SMNVEV (reference sequence). The CDR3 has 18 residues. With 3 bases clipped from V and 0 bases from J, the junction kept 9 bases outside the gene matches. The CDR3 sequence is CASSFQRLAASSYNEQFF. CDR3 DNA: TGTGCCAGCAGTTTCCAACGACTAGCGGCGAGCTCCTACAATGAGCAGTTCTTC.

A single count supports this clone. V gene TRBV4-1 combines with J gene TRBJ2-7; D not certain. V was clipped by 0 bases and J by 1 base, with 13 bases between them. The CDR3 has 16 residues. Germline CDR1 MGHRA, CDR2 YSYEKL. In nucleotides, the CDR3 is TGCGCCAGCAGCCAAGATTTCAGCGAAGTATCCTACGAGCAGTACTTC. Translating it yields CASSQDFSEVSYEQYF.

The rearrangement joins TRBV11-2 to TRBJ2-1; D may be TRBD2 (6 bases). The germline V gene encodes CDR1 SGHAT and CDR2 FQNNGV. Trimming removed 4 bases from V and 8 bases from J, with 18 bases in between. CDR3 size: 15 residues. DNA of the CDR3: TGTGCCAGCAGCTCCGGGACTGGTAGTCTTTATGAGCAGTTCTTC. Its translation is CASSSGTGSLYEQFF. Using reference TRBV11-2 and TRBJ2-1 for the parts outside the CDR3, the full variable domain is EAGVAQSPRYKIIEKRQSVAFWCNPISGHATLYWYQQILGQGPKLLIQFQNNGVVDDSQLPKDRFSAERLKGVDSTLKIQPAKLEDSAVYLCASSSGTGSLYEQFFGPGTRLTVL.

The chain carries TRBV5-1 and TRBJ2-3, with 8 bases fitting TRBD2. The CDR3 is 15 amino acids. The germline CDR1 and CDR2 sequences are SGHRS and YFSETQ. V was pared by 2 bases and J by 2 bases, with 4 bases of the junction left unmatched. The CDR3: CASSFGTRSTDTQYF. The CDR3 DNA is TGCGCCAGCAGCTTCGGGACTAGATCCACAGATACGCAGTATTTT.

The V gene is TRBV7-3, the J gene TRBJ2-5, with TRBD2 matching 11 bases. The germline V gene has CDR1 SGHTA and CDR2 FQGTGA. V shed 2 bases and J 3 bases; nucleotides not matched to a gene: 2. This CDR3 region has 15 residues. CDR3 sequence: CASSLLGLAEETQYF. The CDR3 DNA reads TGTGCCAGCAGCTTATTGGGACTAGCGGAAGAGACCCAGTACTTC.

The chain combines TRBV28 with TRBJ2-7; D is unclear. Germline V gene sequence: CDR1 MDHEN, CDR2 SYDVKM. Trimming shortened V by 7 bases and J by 3 bases, and 13 bases separated the two germline ends. The CDR3 sequence is 13 residues long. This CDR3 is CASNVSPLYEQYF. The CDR3 DNA sequence: TGTGCCAGCAACGTCAGCCCCCTCTACGAGCAGTACTTC.

In DNA form, the CDR3 reads TGTGCCAGCGGACGGCGCTCCGGCAGCCGCACAGATACGCAGTATTTT. The encoded protein is CASGRRSGSRTDTQYF. The chain is built from TRBV7-2 and TRBJ2-3, with unresolved D. CDR1 and CDR2 (germline): SGHTA, FQGNSA. V lost 8 bases and J lost 1, with 19 bases in between. This CDR3 region has 16 residues.

The chain couples TRBV5-4 to TRBJ1-3; 9 nucleotides line up with TRBD1. The CDR3 contains 17 residues. Germline V CDR1 and CDR2: SGHNT, YYREEE (reference sequence). Germline trimming cut 3 bases from V and 0 bases from J; bases unmatched to any gene: 7. Here the CDR3 reads CASSSRDRAFSGNTIYF. In DNA form, the CDR3 reads TGTGCCAGCAGCTCCCGGGACAGGGCGTTCTCTGGAAACACCATATATTTT.

V is TRBV18 and J is TRBJ2-5; 7 nucleotides line up with TRBD1. The trim removed 3 bases at V and 5 bases at J, leaving 9 bases unmatched. The germline V gene encodes CDR1 KGHSH and CDR2 LQKENI. The CDR3 spans 15 residues. The CDR3 DNA follows: TGTGCCAGCTCACCCGGACAGGATGGATGGGAGACCCAGTACTTC. It codes for CASSPGQDGWETQYF.

The CDR3 bases are TGTGCCAGCAGTGAAGGTTGGAACTCTGGAAACACCATATATTTT. Translated, it gives CASSEGWNSGNTIYF. The rearrangement links TRBV6-1 to TRBJ1-3; D gene ambiguous. CDR1 MNHNS and CDR2 SASEGT come from the germline V gene. V was shortened by 1 base and J by 0 bases, with 7 bases between the two germline ends. This CDR3 is 15 amino acids long.

The genes are TRBV9 and TRBJ2-2; 11 bases fit TRBD2. This CDR3 has 16 amino acids. The germline CDR1 and CDR2 sequences are SGDLS and YYNGEE. The J segment lost 1 base and the V segment lost 2 bases, leaving 1 base of the junction unmatched. CDR3 amino acids: CASSVTSGKNTGELFF. In DNA form, the CDR3 reads TGTGCCAGCAGCGTGACTAGCGGGAAGAACACCGGGGAGCTGTTTTTT. The full variable domain, with the rest looked up from reference TRBV9 and TRBJ2-2, is DSGVTQTPKHLITATGQRVTLRCSPRSGDLSVYWYQQSLDQGLQFLIQYYNGEERAKGNILERFSAQQFPDLHSELNLSSLELGDSALYFCASSVTSGKNTGELFFGEGSRLTVL.

V gene TRBV3-1 (or the pseudogene TRBV3-2) combines with J gene TRBJ2-2, with 10 bases lining up with TRBD2. With 4 bases clipped from V and 0 bases from J, the junction kept 2 bases outside the gene matches. CDR1 is LGHDT and CDR2 is YNNKEL in the germline V gene (reference sequence). The CDR3 is 16 amino acids. The CDR3 is CASSRTSGSNTGELFF. The CDR3 nucleotides read TGTGCCAGCAGCCGGACTAGCGGATCGAACACCGGGGAGCTGTTTTTT.

The chain joins TRBV6-5 to TRBJ2-3; D is possibly TRBD2 (5 bases). The CDR3 is made up of 16 amino acids. CDR1 MNHEY and CDR2 SVGAGI come from the germline V gene. The V gene lost 2 bases and the J gene lost 2 bases, with 14 bases spanning the gap. This CDR3 is CASSYGRATTTDTQYF. The DNA for the CDR3 is TGTGCCAGCAGTTACGGTCGGGCGACTACCACAGATACGCAGTATTTT.

This chain links TRBV6-5 with TRBJ2-2; D not resolved. Germline-derived CDR1 and CDR2 are MNHEY and SVGAGI. This CDR3 is 16 amino acids long. The germline V and J ends were trimmed by 2 bases and 6 bases, with 16 bases remaining between them. CDR3 loop: CASSYRAYADSGELFF. DNA of the CDR3: TGTGCCAGCAGTTACAGAGCATACGCCGATTCCGGGGAGCTGTTTTTT.

The chain links TRBV9 to TRBJ2-7; tentatively, D is TRBD2 (6 bases). Germline values: CDR1 SGDLS, CDR2 YYNGEE. The CDR3 totals 15 residues. V lost 1 base, J lost 0 bases, and 11 bases lay in between. Here the CDR3 reads CASSVSSGPSYEQYF. As DNA, the CDR3 is TGTGCCAGCAGCGTAAGCAGCGGGCCCTCCTACGAGCAGTACTTC.

V usage is TRBV30 and J usage is TRBJ1-5; D is perhaps TRBD1 (6 bases). Germline CDR1 is GTSNPN and CDR2 is SVGIG (reference sequence). The CDR3 sequence is 14 residues long. V lost 2 bases to trimming and J lost 6 bases, with 14 bases between them. CDR3 region: CAWSYGRGGQPQHF. The CDR3, as DNA: TGTGCCTGGAGTTACGGCAGGGGAGGTCAGCCCCAGCATTTT.

The chain has TRBV24-1 and TRBJ2-3; TRBD1 might be the D (6 bases). CDR3 length equals 16 residues. V was pared by 2 bases and J by 0 bases, with 11 bases between. Germline CDR1 and CDR2: KGHDR and SFDVKD. The CDR3 nucleotides read TGTGCCACCAGTGATTCCGGGACACAGAGCACAGATACGCAGTATTTT. Protein sequence: CATSDSGTQSTDTQYF.

The CDR3 nucleotides are TGTGCCCCCGTCAGGGTGTCCTGTTATAAAACTAATGAAAAACTGTTTTTT. It specifies CAPVRVSCYKTNEKLFF. The rearrangement joins TRBV24-1 to TRBJ1-4; D might be TRBD1 (5 bases). With 12 bases removed from V and 1 base from J, the gap between germline ends came to 23 bases. The CDR3 sequence is 17 residues long. In germline, CDR1 is KGHDR, CDR2 SFDVKD.

This clone has only one observation. The chain uses TRBV6-5 and TRBJ1-2; D is possibly TRBD1 (6 bases). V lost 6 bases and J 1 base, leaving 12 bases between the germline ends. Looked up from germline, CDR1 is MNHEY and CDR2 is SVGAGI. This CDR3 contains 14 residues. Written as DNA, the CDR3 is TGTGCCAGCAGGGACAGCTACTTTAACTATGGCTACACCTTC. Protein sequence: CASRDSYFNYGYTF.

The chain carries TRBV6-6 and TRBJ1-1, with a tentative D call TRBD1 (6 bases). V was cut by 4 bases and J by 1 base, with 16 bases left in between. The V gene's germline CDR1 is MNHNY and CDR2 SVGAGI (reference sequence). This CDR3 is 16 amino acids long. This CDR3 is CASSFRTQGKNTEAFF. CDR3 coding DNA: TGTGCCAGCAGTTTCCGAACCCAGGGGAAGAACACTGAAGCTTTCTTT.

The CDR3 loop is CASSPTSGEDEQYF. The CDR3 nucleotides read TGTGCCAGCTCACCGACTAGCGGGGAAGACGAGCAGTACTTC. This chain links TRBV18 with TRBJ2-7; 11 nucleotides match TRBD2. CDR3 size: 14 residues. V trimming: 3 bases; J trimming: 5 bases; junction bases outside the gene matches: 3. Germline CDR1 reads KGHSH; CDR2 reads LQKENI.

The chain has TRBV28 and TRBJ1-2; D is uncertain. V shed 8 bases and J shed 2 bases, with 15 bases lying between them. The V gene's germline CDR1 is MDHEN and CDR2 SYDVKM. The CDR3 sequence is 14 residues long. CDR3 sequence reads: CASDPGKGNYGYTF. The CDR3 coding sequence is TGTGCCAGCGATCCCGGGAAAGGGAACTATGGCTACACCTTC.

The chain combines TRBV9 with TRBJ2-1, with 8 positions matching TRBD2. The CDR3 covers 15 residues. Germline CDR1 is SGDLS and CDR2 is YYNGEE. V lost 2 bases to trimming and J lost 0 bases; unmatched junction nucleotides: 1. The CDR3 nucleotides read TGTGCCAGCAGCGTCAGCGGGAGCTCCTACAATGAGCAGTTCTTC. Translation gives CASSVSGSSYNEQFF.

V is TRBV4-1 and J is TRBJ1-3; TRBD1 is a possible D gene (6 bases). CDR1 MGHRA and CDR2 YSYEKL come from the germline V gene. Trimming pared 2 bases from V and 4 bases from J, leaving 15 bases between. The CDR3 runs 16 residues. CDR3 nucleotide sequence: TGCGCCAGCAGCCAATTTGCGGGGGCGAGAGGAAACACCATATATTTT. This codes for CASSQFAGARGNTIYF.

By sample share, this clone is large. This chain connects TRBV28 to TRBJ1-6; no clear D. The CDR3 has 14 residues. V lost 5 bases and J 1 base, leaving 6 bases between the germline ends. Per germline, CDR1 MDHEN and CDR2 SYDVKM. Here the CDR3 DNA reads TGTGCCAGCAGTCAGCAGTCCTATAATTCACCCCTCCACTTT. Amino acids: CASSQQSYNSPLHF.